The rows below give T cell receptor beta chains drawn from one sample of a study of blood T cell repertoires in COVID-19. The assay was immunoSEQ multiplex PCR, and TCRdb's table has in-frame clones only and misses some. The repertoire holds about 200,000 clones, with more than 70% as singletons. The specimen was PBMCs or T cells enriched from blood (not recorded which). These receptors all come from a woman in her late teens or twenties who had recovered from COVID-19. Each CDR3 is given without its conserved first and last residue.

ATSDGSSGANVLT	TRBV24-1
ASSKGQGSVNEQF	TRBV7-9
ASGRGGTYEQY	TRBV5-4
AWSSTGNGYT	TRBV30
ASSLPDREKLF	TRBV5-1
ASSQRQGNTEAF	TRBV4-2
ASSSGTGPRAF	TRBV7-9
ASTSVRDRYDDTQY	TRBV28
ASSSDRGETQY	TRBV5-5
ASSPCGGASYNSPLH	TRBV23-1
ASSSLAGGLPDTQY	TRBV28
ASSPRQGAGETQY	TRBV5-1
ASTLSGSYNEQF	TRBV6-5
ASSIIQGYSNQPQH	TRBV19
ASSLQISSYNEQF	TRBV7-2
ASSGQGRYEQY	TRBV19
ASSYTGSATEAF	TRBV2
ASSQLTQGTQY	TRBV7-9
ASSPNPGSLGGYT	TRBV6-5
ASQVDRDSPLH	TRBV5-1
ASSIRTTKGETQY	TRBV19
AIRPRETSGDYEQY	TRBV10-3
ASSLAWQFYNEQF	TRBV5-6
ATSDPKQGYYGYT	TRBV24-1
ASSLSRGTPQH	TRBV27
ASSTDRNEKLF	TRBV19
ASSPDPGTKGSKQF	TRBV5-5
SASRTGIYGYT	TRBV20-1
ASSQDRTGRETEQY	TRBV3-1/TRBV3-2
ASSSAGTGPYNEQF	TRBV7-9
ASRFSGTVNSPLH	TRBV9
AGTGTFAEAF	TRBV30
ASRKLGDDGYT	TRBV5-1
ASSYTGSSGNTIY	TRBV6-5
ASSSGFPSGNTIY	TRBV2
ASSSTVNTEAF	TRBV5-4
ASSRSGQTNEKLF	TRBV11-2
AWSVQNNEQF	TRBV30
ASSPEKRGTYNEQF	TRBV18
ASSPRSQVGGETQY	TRBV5-1